Following are 23 T cell receptor beta chains from one sample sequenced in a study of untreated major depressive disorder. TCRdb keeps only in-frame clones here, not all; method: immunoSEQ multiplex PCR. This table has fewer than 25,000 clones, about 83% appearing once. The sample consisted of CD4+ T cells from PBMCs. All receptors derive from a woman aged 30 to 39 in good health.

The gene calls are TRBV7-9 and TRBJ1-3; D unclear. This CDR3 is 13 amino acids long. Trimming removed 4 bases at V and 4 bases at J, with 8 bases between. Germline assignment: CDR1 SEHNR and CDR2 FQNEAQ (reference sequence). The CDR3 nucleotides read TGTGCCAGCAGCTGGGCAGACGGAAACACCATATATTTT. Amino acids: CASSWADGNTIYF. The complete variable domain, with remaining parts taken from reference TRBV7-9 and TRBJ1-3, reads DTGVSQNPRHKITKRGQNVTFRCDPISEHNRLYWYRQTLGQGPEFLTYFQNEAQLEKSRLLSDRFSAERPKGSFSTLEIQRTEQGDSAMYLCASSWADGNTIYFGEGSWLTVV.

The chain joins TRBV5-1 to TRBJ1-6, with 12 bases fitting TRBD1. Germline assignment: CDR1 SGHRS and CDR2 YFSETQ. V gave up 4 bases and J gave up 4 bases; unmatched junction bases: 18. The CDR3 consists of 21 residues. CDR3 amino acids: CASSPNPGTGGHLTYNSPLHF. In nucleotides, the CDR3 is TGCGCCAGCAGCCCAAACCCCGGGACAGGGGGCCACCTGACTTATAATTCACCCCTCCACTTT.

The chain has TRBV5-6 and TRBJ2-1; perhaps TRBD2 as D (6 bases). Per germline, CDR1 SGHDT and CDR2 YYEEEE. V was pared by 4 bases and J by 0 bases, with 8 bases between. The length of the CDR3 is 14 residues. The CDR3 coding sequence is TGTGCCAGCAGCCGGGACTCCTCCTACAATGAGCAGTTCTTC. Residues: CASSRDSSYNEQFF.

The chain combines TRBV6-5 with TRBJ1-3, with no clear D. Looked up from germline, CDR1 is MNHEY and CDR2 is SVGAGI. The V end was cut by 0 bases, the J end by 0 bases, with 6 bases between. The CDR3 is 15 residues long. DNA of the CDR3: TGTGCCAGCAGTTACTCGCGATACTCTGGAAACACCATATATTTT. Amino acid sequence: CASSYSRYSGNTIYF.

The chain recombines TRBV10-3 with TRBJ1-1; D gene ambiguous. The CDR3 loop spans 14 amino acids. The V end lost 6 bases, the J end lost 1 base, and 12 bases lay between the germline ends. The germline V gene encodes CDR1 ENHRY and CDR2 SYGVKD. This CDR3 reads CAIRQSGENTEAFF. CDR3 bases: TGTGCCATCAGGCAGTCAGGAGAGAACACTGAAGCTTTCTTT.

The chain combines TRBV19 with TRBJ2-6; TRBD1 aligns across 7 bases. The CDR3 totals 16 residues. Germline CDR1 reads LNHDA; CDR2 reads SQIVND (reference sequence). V shed 3 bases, J shed 4 bases, and the junction held 6 bases outside the gene matches. CDR3 nucleotides: TGTGCCAGTAGTATCATGACAGGGACCGGGGCCAACGTCCTGACTTTC. Its translation is CASSIMTGTGANVLTF.

The V and J genes are TRBV6-1 and TRBJ2-1, with TRBD1 matching 8 bases. CDR1 MNHNS and CDR2 SASEGT come from the germline V gene. With V trimmed by 4 bases and J by 5 bases, 7 bases remained unmatched. The length of the CDR3 is 15 residues. CDR3 nucleotides: TGTGCCAGCAGTGCCCGACAGGGGAGAGACAATGAGCAGTTCTTC. Translated, it gives CASSARQGRDNEQFF.

The J gene is TRBJ2-3, the V gene TRBV18; no clear D gene. Germline CDR1 KGHSH, CDR2 LQKENI. Trimming took off 3 bases at V and 1 base at J, with 8 bases between the two ends. This CDR3 contains 14 residues. This CDR3 is CASSPPERTDTQYF. In DNA, the CDR3 is TGTGCCAGCTCACCCCCGGAGCGCACAGATACGCAGTATTTT.

This chain connects TRBV28 to TRBJ1-2; D might be TRBD1 (6 bases). Germline V CDR1 and CDR2: MDHEN, SYDVKM. The CDR3 extends over 13 amino acids. Trimming removed 2 bases at V and 8 bases at J, with 12 bases between. CDR3 DNA: TGTGCCAGCAGTTTAACGGGGGCAGGAGGCTACACCTTC. Translating gives CASSLTGAGGYTF.

Comment on this clone: A read error may produce the germline difference seen at one junction end. In DNA form, the CDR3 reads TGTGCCAGCAGTGAATACCGACTAGCGGGAGGCACCGATACGCAGTATTTT. Encoded protein: CASSEYRLAGGTDTQYF. The rearrangement joins TRBV25-1 to TRBJ2-3, with 13 bases identical to TRBD2. The CDR3 totals 17 residues. Germline V CDR1 and CDR2: MGHDK, SYGVNS.

The chain combines TRBV5-1 with TRBJ2-1; no definite D call. The CDR3 has 16 amino acids. Trimming took 0 bases from V and 4 from J, leaving 14 bases between them. Germline values: CDR1 SGHRS, CDR2 YFSETQ. CDR3 sequence reads: CASSLGPADGYNEQFF. The CDR3 DNA reads as TGCGCCAGCAGCTTGGGACCGGCGGACGGATACAATGAGCAGTTCTTC.

The J gene is TRBJ1-5, the V gene TRBV6-1, with D perhaps TRBD1 (5 bases). CDR1 and CDR2 (germline): MNHNS, SASEGT. The germline V and J ends were trimmed by 8 bases and 4 bases, with 18 bases remaining between them. The CDR3 length is 15 residues. CDR3 region: CASSTGGLGNQPQHF. The CDR3 nucleotides read TGTGCCAGCTCCACCGGGGGTTTAGGTAATCAGCCCCAGCATTTT.

The chain uses TRBV30 and TRBJ1-5, with D unresolved. The CDR3 contains 14 residues. Germline V CDR1 and CDR2: GTSNPN, SVGIG (reference sequence). The V and J ends lost 3 bases and 4 bases respectively, with 13 bases between them. The chain's CDR3 is CAWSRTNPNQPQHF. The CDR3 DNA is TGTGCCTGGAGCCGGACCAACCCTAATCAGCCCCAGCATTTT.

This clone was seen a single time. The rearrangement uses TRBV7-9 and TRBJ2-3; D may be TRBD2 (5 bases). CDR1 SEHNR and CDR2 FQNEAQ come from the germline V gene (reference sequence). The length of the CDR3 is 14 residues. V lost 5 bases to trimming and J lost 4 bases, with 13 bases between them. The CDR3, as DNA: TGTGCCAGCAGCCCGGTCGTGCGGGCAGATACGCAGTATTTT. It specifies CASSPVVRADTQYF.

This chain links TRBV7-3 with TRBJ2-6; no definite D call. V lost 5 bases, J lost 3 bases, and 11 bases lay in between. Germline-derived CDR1 and CDR2 are SGHTA and FQGTGA. The CDR3 loop spans 15 amino acids. The DNA for the CDR3 is TGTGCCAGCAGCCGGTTCGCGGATGGGGCCAACGTCCTGACTTTC. Amino acid sequence: CASSRFADGANVLTF.

The rearrangement links TRBV28 to TRBJ2-3, with 12 nucleotides matching TRBD2. Germline CDR1 and CDR2: MDHEN and SYDVKM. The V and J ends lost 5 bases and 3 bases, in that order; junction bases with no gene match: 12. The CDR3 is 18 residues long. This chain's CDR3 is CASSTTLALAGGTDTQYF. CDR3 coding DNA: TGTGCCAGCAGTACTACCCTCGCACTAGCGGGAGGTACAGATACGCAGTATTTT.

Only a few counts were recorded for this clone. The chain combines TRBV6-5 with TRBJ1-2; 10 bases are shared with TRBD1. The CDR3 spans 16 residues. The V segment lost 0 bases and the J segment 4 bases; nucleotides outside the gene matches: 5. CDR1 and CDR2 (germline): MNHEY, SVGAGI. As DNA, the CDR3 is TGTGCCAGCAGTTACTCTCGGACAGGGGGTGGCTATGGCTACACCTTC. It codes for CASSYSRTGGGYGYTF.

This clone was seen only a few times. The rearrangement links TRBV2 to TRBJ2-2, with D possibly TRBD2 on 5 matching bases. The ends were cut back, 7 bases at V and 5 bases at J, with 14 bases in the middle. Germline V gives CDR1 SNHLY, CDR2 FYNNEI. The CDR3 has 14 amino acids. CDR3 bases: TGTGCCAGCACCGGACGGGGATGGACCGGGGAGCTGTTTTTT. Translating it yields CASTGRGWTGELFF.

The chain carries TRBV6-7 and TRBJ1-2; 12 nucleotides match TRBD1. TRBV6-7 qualifies as an ORF whose function is uncertain. V shed 6 bases and J 7 bases; nucleotides not matched to a gene: 12. This CDR3 is built from 16 residues. This chain's CDR3 is CASSQAGTGGASGYTF. CDR3 nucleotides: TGTGCCAGCAGCCAAGCCGGGACAGGGGGCGCGTCTGGCTACACCTTC.

This clone was seen a handful of times. The gene calls are TRBV28 and TRBJ2-7; perhaps TRBD1 as D (5 bases). This CDR3 contains 13 residues. V lost 4 bases, J lost 1 base, and 8 bases lay in between. Germline values: CDR1 MDHEN, CDR2 SYDVKM. The CDR3 loop reads CASSSPGSYEQYF. Written as DNA, the CDR3 is TGTGCCAGCAGTTCCCCAGGGTCCTACGAGCAGTACTTC.

This chain links TRBV28 with TRBJ2-1; 7 bases fit TRBD2. The germline CDR1 and CDR2 sequences are MDHEN and SYDVKM. There are 15 residues in the CDR3. The J segment lost 2 bases and the V segment lost 2 bases, leaving 3 bases of the junction unmatched. Here the CDR3 DNA reads TGTGCCAGCAGTTTAGCTAGCGGAGCCTACAATGAGCAGTTCTTC. It codes for CASSLASGAYNEQFF.

The V and J genes are TRBV29-1 and TRBJ2-1, with TRBD1 matching over 8 bases. The CDR3 is 13 residues long. The trim removed 7 bases at V and 7 bases at J, leaving 9 bases unmatched. Per the germline V gene, CDR1 is SQVTM and CDR2 is ANQGSEA. Here the CDR3 reads CSARTGNRNEQFF. The DNA of the CDR3 is TGCAGCGCCCGGACAGGGAATCGGAATGAGCAGTTCTTC.

The chain employs TRBV29-1 and TRBJ2-2; D is unresolved. Trimming cost V 6 bases and J 8 bases, with 10 bases left between them. This CDR3 comprises 11 residues. From germline, CDR1 is SQVTM and CDR2 ANQGSEA. The CDR3 loop reads CSVLNAGELFF. Here the CDR3 DNA reads TGCAGCGTCTTGAACGCTGGGGAGCTGTTTTTT.